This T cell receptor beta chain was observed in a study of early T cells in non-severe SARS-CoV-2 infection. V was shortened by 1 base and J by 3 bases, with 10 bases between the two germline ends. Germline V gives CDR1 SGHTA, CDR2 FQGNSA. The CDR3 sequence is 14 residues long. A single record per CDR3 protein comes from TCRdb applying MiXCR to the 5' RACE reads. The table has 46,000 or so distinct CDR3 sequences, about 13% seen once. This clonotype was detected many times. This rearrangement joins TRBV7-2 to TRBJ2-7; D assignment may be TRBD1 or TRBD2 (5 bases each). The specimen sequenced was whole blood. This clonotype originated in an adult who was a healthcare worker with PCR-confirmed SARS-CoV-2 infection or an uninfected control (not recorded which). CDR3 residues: CASSLGPGLYEQYF. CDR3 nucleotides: TGTGCCAGCAGCTTAGGGCCGGGGCTCTACGAGCAGTACTTC.